This TCR beta chain was documented in a study of PD-1 blockade in classical Hodgkin lymphoma (dated by TCRdb to about 2020). In the study overall: Nivolumab dosing was 3 mg/kg intravenously every 2 weeks, continuing until either disease progression or unacceptable toxicity. To define a peripheral blood immune signature of response to PD-1 blockade in classical Hodgkin lymphoma, the study combined TCR beta sequencing with CyTOF.

The time point label for this specimen denotes: cycle 4 day 1 (C4D1), after 5 to 7 weeks of nivolumab. Every trial patient had relapsed following autologous stem cell transplantation, and prior brentuximab vedotin exposure was what differed among cohorts A, B and C. Using a Miltenyi CD4+ T cell isolation kit, CD4+ T cells were purified from thawed PBMCs through magnetic negative selection. The trial cohort included 55 to 60 patients with relapsed/refractory classical Hodgkin lymphoma, and each patient had a best overall response of complete response, partial response or progressive disease. In the multi-cohort phase II CheckMate 205 trial, trial patients received single-agent nivolumab. An independent review committee assessed best overall response by applying the 2007 International Working Group response criteria. PBMCs from the trial were collected at three points: immediately before nivolumab initiation (C1D1), and during therapy at cycle 2 day 1 and cycle 4 day 1. Peripheral blood was collected in 8 mL Vacutainer Cell Preparation Tubes, from which PBMCs were isolated by centrifugation and then cryopreserved. Purified CD4+ and CD8+ fractions were prepared only for cases in which an additional PBMC sample was available. Magnetically labelled cells were removed on LS columns in a quadroMACS separator, and the flow-through was retained as the purified fraction.

The Qiagen DNeasy kit was used to extract genomic DNA both from unsorted PBMCs and from the negatively selected CD4+ and CD8+ fractions. Amplification of TCR beta CDR3 regions was done by immunoSEQ multiplex PCR with primers that anneal to V and J segments. A synthetic immune receptor repertoire was used to minimize amplification bias, and any remaining bias was removed computationally after sequencing. On the authors' methods: Repertoire diversity was quantified as the Shannon entropy index using custom Python scripts. Unsorted, CD4+ and CD8+ repertoires were analyzed separately, except in combined analyses where CD4+ and CD8+ sequences were merged in silico. Clonal expansion was defined as a frequency increase of at least 2-fold after treatment compared with C1D1, and clones undetected at baseline were assigned a pseudocount of 0.5. Clones with 0 or 1 copy at C1D1 were defined as singleton clones, while clones with 2 or more copies were defined as non-singleton clones. Clones expanded in unsorted samples were assigned a CD4+, CD8+ or unknown annotation through matching of protein sequences in sorted samples from the same patient. Diversity changes from C1D1 to C4D1 were tested in paired samples using Wilcoxon tests. In its TCRdb copy, this immuneACCESS table keeps in-frame sequences only and misses some clones. Where compared with another copy, unresolved V genes explain less than half of these, and the others have no known cause. V and J calls and clone size are copied from that table; D and trimming were computed from the DNA. Present in this sample are about 27,000 clones, 75% to 90% of which were seen just once. Of the sample, around 2.3% falls within the top ten clones.

Beyond this particular receptor, the publication reports: By C4D1, a significant rise was seen in CD4+ TCR diversity but not in CD8+ TCR diversity (p=0.0027 vs p=0.16), and the rise was most apparent among complete responders (p=0.02). Baseline TCR diversity was reported to be lower in newly diagnosed patients than in healthy donors and to be lower still in relapsed/refractory patients. Only a single clinical trial cohort was studied, and what caused the repertoire differences, possibly disease activity or prior therapy, remained undefined. Trial patients achieving complete response had baseline diversity similar to newly diagnosed patients, whereas partial responders and progressors had significantly lower diversity. Lower diversity was observed in patients in whom nivolumab was started less than 1 year after ASCT, and these patients were excluded from later analyses so that confounding by immune reconstitution would be avoided.

Notes on this clone: Its binding antigen is unknown. Base qualities are missing; no much larger clone stands one base away.

CDR1 SGHKS and CDR2 YYEKEE are derived from the germline V gene (reference sequence). There are 13 amino acids in the CDR3, from cysteine to phenylalanine inclusive. Kept here is only the CDR3 DNA, which spans 39 bases and is read in frame from base 1. V is pared back by 6 bases and J by 7 bases, with 17 bases lying between the germline termini. Sequences were derived from CD4+ T cells from blood, sampled before the fourth cycle of nivolumab. The sequence was obtained from a human donor with classical Hodgkin lymphoma. The chain uses TRBV5-5 and TRBJ2-7; the D gene is perhaps TRBD2, from 5 matching bases. The DNA sequence follows: TGTGCCAGCACCCCTGAGCGGATCTCAGAGCAGTACTTC. The encoded protein is CASTPERISEQYF.